Each of the 10 T cell receptor beta chains below was sequenced from the same sample in a study of blood T cell repertoires in COVID-19. The assay was immunoSEQ multiplex PCR, and TCRdb's table has in-frame clones only and misses some. Altogether fewer than 200,000 clones are present, 75% to 95% being singletons, with the ten largest covering 0.53%. The sequencing sample was made of peripheral blood. The receptor set was obtained from a man aged 50 to 59 with acute or convalescent COVID-19.

The CDR3 nucleotides read TGCGCCAGCAGTGAGGCTGGAGCCGGGGAGCTGTTTTTT. Amino acids: CASSEAGAGELFF. This chain connects TRBV10-2 to TRBJ2-2, with D uncertain. Germline CDR1 reads WSHSY; CDR2 reads SAAADI. This CDR3 comprises 13 residues. The V gene lost 2 bases and the J gene lost 6 bases, with 7 bases spanning the gap.

The V and J genes are TRBV28 and TRBJ1-3, with D possibly TRBD1 on 5 matching bases. V shed 5 bases and J shed 5 bases, with 10 bases lying between them. CDR3 length: 13 residues. Looked up from germline, CDR1 is MDHEN and CDR2 is SYDVKM. This chain's CDR3 is CASSRGGRNTIYF. The CDR3 DNA reads TGTGCCAGCAGTCGGGGGGGGAGAAACACCATATATTTT.

The chain has TRBV7-9 and TRBJ2-5; 8 bases are shared with TRBD1. The V segment lost 5 bases and the J segment 1 base; nucleotides outside the gene matches: 6. The germline V gene has CDR1 SEHNR and CDR2 FQNEAQ (reference sequence). The CDR3 is 15 residues long. The CDR3 region has the DNA TGTGCCAGCAGCACGGGGACAGGTCCCCAAGAGACCCAGTACTTC. It translates to CASSTGTGPQETQYF. Supplemented by reference TRBV7-9 and TRBJ2-5, the full variable domain reads DTGVSQNPRHKITKRGQNVTFRCDPISEHNRLYWYRQTLGQGPEFLTYFQNEAQLEKSRLLSDRFSAERPKGSFSTLEIQRTEQGDSAMYLCASSTGTGPQETQYFGPGTRLLVL.

The chain carries TRBV7-2 and TRBJ2-3, with 9 bases fitting TRBD1. The CDR3 spans 15 residues. Trimming removed 4 bases from V and 1 base from J; junction bases left unmatched: 3. Germline V CDR1 and CDR2: SGHTA, FQGNSA. The CDR3: CASSWRTGGTDTQYF. The CDR3 DNA is TGTGCCAGCAGCTGGAGGACAGGGGGCACAGATACGCAGTATTTT.

The CDR3 DNA reads TGTGCCAGCAGCCGGGAGGGACCGCCGAGGAAGTTTAAGCTGTTTTTT. The encoded protein is CASSREGPPRKFKLFF. This chain joins TRBV14 and TRBJ2-2, with 7 positions matching TRBD2. This CDR3 comprises 16 residues. The V and J ends lost 4 bases and 12 bases, in that order; junction bases with no gene match: 17. CDR1 and CDR2 from the germline V gene are SGHDN and FVKESK.

The V and J genes are TRBV30 and TRBJ1-6, with D unclear. Trimming left V 4 bases short and J 15 bases short, with 13 bases between. The CDR3 contains 11 residues. Germline V CDR1 and CDR2: GTSNPN, SVGIG (reference sequence). DNA of the CDR3: TGTGCCTGGAAAGTGTTAGAGTTCCTCCACTTT. Amino acid sequence: CAWKVLEFLHF.

The chain is built from TRBV6-5 and TRBJ2-2; D unresolved. Trimming took 7 bases from V and 1 from J, leaving 4 bases between them. The V gene's germline CDR1 is MNHEY and CDR2 SVGAGI. The CDR3 extends over 12 amino acids. CDR3 in amino acids: CASTLNTGELFF. The CDR3 nucleotides read TGTGCCAGCACCTTGAACACCGGGGAGCTGTTTTTT.

The chain joins TRBV9 to TRBJ2-1, with TRBD1 identical over 9 bases. The CDR3 consists of 15 residues. Per the germline V gene, CDR1 is SGDLS and CDR2 is YYNGEE. J lost 3 bases, V lost 4 bases, and 5 bases had no gene match. CDR3 bases: TGTGCCAGCAGCACTACAGGGGGCGTCTACAATGAGCAGTTCTTC. Protein sequence: CASSTTGGVYNEQFF.

The chain employs TRBV11-2 and TRBJ2-5; D might be TRBD1 (6 bases). The V end lost 5 bases, the J end lost 2 bases, and 15 bases lay between the germline ends. The CDR3 totals 15 residues. Germline V lookup: CDR1 SGHAT, CDR2 FQNNGV. DNA of the CDR3: TGTGCCAGCAGCCAACAGGGTGTGGGGCAAGAGACCCAGTACTTC. Translating gives CASSQQGVGQETQYF.

The CDR3, as DNA: TGTGCCAGCAGTGCGCTAGATGGCGGGGAGCTGTTTTTT. Its translation is CASSALDGGELFF. J is TRBJ2-2 and V is TRBV12-3 or TRBV12-4; D not certain. Trimming took 5 bases from V and 7 from J, leaving 11 bases between them. The CDR3 sequence is 13 residues long.